Listed here is a single T cell receptor beta chain. The antigen is not known. The CDR3 extends over 16 amino acids. Germline CDR1 is LNHNV and CDR2 is YYDKDF (reference sequence). Vbeta (60) and Jbeta (13) primers were used in the PCR. Sequenced by immunoSEQ multiplex PCR; TCRdb stores in-frame clones only, minus some. The repertoire holds more than 95,000 clones, with around 75% as singletons. The sample comes from a study of cytomegalovirus exposure and HLA in healthy donors. Study-wide results and limits: Data from an earlier analysis indicated that most TCR beta V segments were productive either about 87% or about 30% of the time. Association of roughly 17,000 TCR beta sequences with HLA alleles was found at 0.05 false discovery rate in a later analysis. Altogether, 150 to 200 TCR beta chains were recorded as cytomegalovirus-associated.

The source is a woman between 45 and 65 years old in good health and CMV-seronegative. The sequencing input was PBMCs. The chain uses TRBV15 and TRBJ2-5, with D perhaps matching TRBD2 (5 bases). The end of the DNA aligns better with TRBJ2-7, so the J call may be wrong. The CDR3 reads CATSRIGKSGAYEQYF. CDR3 nucleotides: TGTGCCACCAGCAGAATAGGTAAAAGCGGTGCCTACGAGCAGTACTTC.